This entry lists 18 T cell receptor beta chains sequenced from one sample in a study of CD8 T cells in Susac syndrome. When the RNA was reverse transcribed, random hexamers were used with an input of roughly 0.45 to 1 ug. TCRdb re-called the immunoSEQ multiplex PCR reads through MiXCR, storing one row per CDR3 protein. The sample contains around 270,000 distinct CDR3 sequences, around nine tenths of which appear only once. Material for sequencing was CD8+ T cells from PBMCs. These receptors all stem from a human donor with multiple sclerosis.

The chain couples TRBV2 to TRBJ2-1; D remains unclear. The CDR3 runs 16 residues. Germline V gene data show CDR1 as SNHLY and CDR2 as FYNNEI. V shed 8 bases and J shed 0 bases, with 17 bases lying between them. The CDR3 region has the DNA TGTGCCAGCGGAGAGCCCCCTTGGAGCTCCTACAATGAGCAGTTCTTC. It translates to CASGEPPWSSYNEQFF.

The chain combines TRBV10-3 with TRBJ2-3; possible D gene TRBD1, 6 bases. Germline V lookup: CDR1 ENHRY, CDR2 SYGVKD. V was shortened by 7 bases and J by 1 base, with 15 bases between the two germline ends. The CDR3 totals 15 residues. The chain's CDR3 is CAIMGAVSGTDTQYF. The CDR3 region has the DNA TGTGCCATCATGGGGGCAGTCTCGGGCACAGATACGCAGTATTTT.

The DNA of the CDR3 is TGTGCCAGCAGCGTAGGGGTGTCCGGGGGAGGAGATACGCAGTATTTT. Its translation is CASSVGVSGGGDTQYF. The chain uses TRBV9 and TRBJ2-3, with D tentatively TRBD2 (6 bases). V was clipped by 0 bases and J by 5 bases, with 16 bases between them. Germline V CDR1 and CDR2: SGDLS, YYNGEE. CDR3 length: 16 residues.

The J gene is TRBJ2-7, the V gene TRBV18; no clear D gene. V was clipped by 5 bases and J by 1 base, with 15 bases between them. Germline loops: CDR1 KGHSH, CDR2 LQKENI. The CDR3 loop spans 15 amino acids. The CDR3 loop is CASSDVTQRSYEQYF. CDR3 DNA sequence: TGTGCCAGCTCAGACGTGACCCAGCGATCCTACGAGCAGTACTTC.

The chain is built from TRBV27 and TRBJ2-7; 7 bases match TRBD1. Per germline, CDR1 MNHEY and CDR2 SMNVEV (reference sequence). This CDR3 is built from 14 residues. With 6 bases clipped from V and 3 bases from J, the junction kept 8 bases outside the gene matches. The CDR3 is CASRSRQGFYEQYF. The CDR3 nucleotides are TGTGCCAGCAGGTCCCGACAGGGATTCTACGAGCAGTACTTC.

V is TRBV27 and J is TRBJ1-5; 7 positions match TRBD1. The V and J ends lost 0 bases and 3 bases, in that order; junction bases with no gene match: 11. Germline CDR1 MNHEY, CDR2 SMNVEV (reference sequence). The CDR3 spans 18 residues. The CDR3, as DNA: TGTGCCAGCAGTTTATCAGGCCTGACAGGGCTGCACAATCAGCCCCAGCATTTT. This gives the protein CASSLSGLTGLHNQPQHF.

This chain links TRBV28 with TRBJ2-2; D gene unclear. The germline V and J ends were trimmed by 2 bases and 1 base, with 5 bases remaining between them. The CDR3 sequence is 14 residues long. Germline V gives CDR1 MDHEN, CDR2 SYDVKM. The CDR3 protein is CASSLGENTGELFF. The CDR3, as DNA: TGTGCCAGCAGTTTAGGAGAGAACACCGGGGAGCTGTTTTTT. Full variable domain (outside the CDR3, taken from reference TRBV28 and TRBJ2-2): DVKVTQSSRYLVKRTGEKVFLECVQDMDHENMFWYRQDPGLGLRLIYFSYDVKMKEKGDIPEGYSVSREKKERFSLILESASTNQTSMYLCASSLGENTGELFFGEGSRLTVL.

The chain combines TRBV5-5 with TRBJ2-5, with 10 bases that match TRBD2. V trimming: 1 base; J trimming: 1 base; junction bases outside the gene matches: 7. The CDR3 is made up of 17 amino acids. CDR1 and CDR2 from the germline V gene are SGHKS and YYEKEE (reference sequence). The CDR3 loop reads CASSLRLASGGQETQYF. CDR3 sequence (DNA): TGTGCCAGCAGCTTGCGCTTGGCTAGCGGGGGCCAAGAGACCCAGTACTTC.

The chain couples TRBV24-1 to TRBJ2-3; TRBD2 is a possible D gene (6 bases). This CDR3 is 13 amino acids long. CDR1 is KGHDR and CDR2 is SFDVKD in the germline V gene. The germline V and J ends were trimmed by 9 bases and 2 bases, with 11 bases remaining between them. The CDR3 DNA reads TGTGCCACCCGGGAGCTGAACACAGATACGCAGTATTTT. It codes for CATRELNTDTQYF.

The sample holds one count of this clonotype. The V call is TRBV3-1, the J call TRBJ2-5; either TRBD1 or TRBD2 may supply D (5 bases each). This CDR3 region has 18 residues. Germline CDR1 LGHDT, CDR2 YNNKEL (reference sequence). Trimming removed 4 bases from V and 1 base from J, with 22 bases in between. The CDR3 is CASSLSSPLWGTQETQYF. In DNA, the CDR3 is TGTGCCAGCAGCCTATCCAGTCCCCTGTGGGGGACCCAAGAGACCCAGTACTTC.

The chain has TRBV15 and TRBJ1-5; TRBD1 might be the D (5 bases). CDR1 is LNHNV, CDR2 YYDKDF, per germline (reference sequence). Trimming pared 0 bases from V and 7 bases from J, leaving 10 bases between. The CDR3 sequence is 14 residues long. In DNA form, the CDR3 reads TGTGCCACCAGCAGAGAGGTGGGGCTGCAGCCCCAGCATTTT. Protein: CATSREVGLQPQHF.

The chain links TRBV15 to TRBJ2-1; D possibly uses TRBD1 or TRBD2 (5 bases each). The ends were cut back, 0 bases at V and 6 bases at J, with 9 bases in the middle. The CDR3 is 14 residues long. The germline V gene encodes CDR1 LNHNV and CDR2 YYDKDF (reference sequence). CDR3 amino acids: CATSRDRDGNEQFF. DNA of the CDR3: TGTGCCACCAGCAGAGATAGGGACGGCAATGAGCAGTTCTTC.

The rearrangement links TRBV12-3 or TRBV12-4 to TRBJ2-1; D unclear. V was clipped by 5 bases and J by 3 bases, with 8 bases between them. The CDR3 contains 13 residues. CDR3 bases: TGTGCCAGCAGTCCCTCCGTCTACAATGAGCAGTTCTTC. This encodes CASSPSVYNEQFF.

The V call is TRBV4-1, the J call TRBJ1-2, with D perhaps matching TRBD1 (6 bases). V lost 0 bases to trimming and J lost 2 bases, with 13 bases between them. The CDR3 length is 16 residues. Germline CDR1 and CDR2: MGHRA and YSYEKL. The CDR3 protein is CASSQDQWTANYGYTF. For the CDR3, the DNA is TGCGCCAGCAGCCAAGATCAGTGGACAGCAAACTATGGCTACACCTTC.

This sequence joins TRBV27 and TRBJ2-1; 11 bases fit TRBD2. This CDR3 contains 14 residues. The ends lost 6 bases at V and 4 bases at J; junction bases unmatched: 2. The germline V gene has CDR1 MNHEY and CDR2 SMNVEV (reference sequence). This chain's CDR3 is CASRGLAVYNEQFF. The CDR3 DNA follows: TGTGCCAGCAGGGGACTAGCGGTGTACAATGAGCAGTTCTTC.

V gene TRBV15 combines with J gene TRBJ2-2; TRBD1 is a possible D gene (6 bases). The CDR3 spans 16 residues. Trimming removed 0 bases at V and 0 bases at J, with 8 bases between. Germline V gene data show CDR1 as LNHNV and CDR2 as YYDKDF (reference sequence). The CDR3: CATSRDDRSNTGELFF. The CDR3 DNA reads TGTGCCACCAGCAGAGATGACAGGTCGAACACCGGGGAGCTGTTTTTT.

In nucleotides, the CDR3 is TGTGCCAGCAGTGAAGGACCCGGCATTCAGTACTTC. It yields the protein CASSEGPGIQYF. The chain combines TRBV2 with TRBJ2-4; D unclear. The CDR3 has 12 residues. V was cut by 1 base and J by 9 bases, with 7 bases left in between. The germline gives CDR1 SNHLY, CDR2 FYNNEI.

This chain uses TRBV13 with TRBJ2-7; 7 bases fit TRBD2. CDR1 and CDR2 (germline): PRHDT, FYEKMQ (reference sequence). V lost 2 bases and J lost 4; bases outside the gene matches: 8. This CDR3 is built from 15 residues. Here the CDR3 reads CASSLMASGEYEQYF. CDR3 DNA sequence: TGTGCCAGCAGCTTAATGGCTAGCGGAGAGTACGAGCAGTACTTC.